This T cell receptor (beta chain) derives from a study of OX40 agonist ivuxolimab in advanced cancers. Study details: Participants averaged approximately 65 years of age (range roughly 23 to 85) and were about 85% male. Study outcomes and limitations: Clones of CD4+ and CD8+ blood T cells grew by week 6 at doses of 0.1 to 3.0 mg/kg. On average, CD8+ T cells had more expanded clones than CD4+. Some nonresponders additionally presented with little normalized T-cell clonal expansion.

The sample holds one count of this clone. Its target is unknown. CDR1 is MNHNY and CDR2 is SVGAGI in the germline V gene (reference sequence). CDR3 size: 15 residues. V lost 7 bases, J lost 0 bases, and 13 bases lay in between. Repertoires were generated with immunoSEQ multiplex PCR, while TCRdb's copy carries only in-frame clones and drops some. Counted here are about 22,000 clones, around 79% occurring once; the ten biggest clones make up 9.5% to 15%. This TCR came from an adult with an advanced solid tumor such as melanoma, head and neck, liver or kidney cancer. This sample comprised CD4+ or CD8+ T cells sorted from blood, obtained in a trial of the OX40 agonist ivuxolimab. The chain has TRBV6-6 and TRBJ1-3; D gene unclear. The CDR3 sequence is CASIPSGTSGNTIYF. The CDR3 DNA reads TGTGCCAGCATCCCCTCGGGCACCTCTGGAAACACCATATATTTT.